The rows below give T cell receptor beta chains drawn from one sample of a study of CD4+ T cells in melanoma. Generated by immunoSEQ multiplex PCR, the TCRdb table keeps only in-frame clones and is missing some. The sample lists roughly 140,000 clones; about nine tenths were seen once. These receptors were taken from a human donor with melanoma. Each CDR3 is given with its conserved first and last residue. A D gene is named only where the DNA matches it firmly. For some rows the clone size is stated as once, few or many, or as a class when expanded; others skip it.

TRBV10-1	TRBJ2-1	once	NA	TGCGCCAGCAGTGAGTCCCGCAGGGGCGGTGAGCAGTTCTTC	CASSESRRGGEQFF
TRBV30	TRBJ2-5	NA	NA	TGTGCCTGGAGTAAGGGCTCAGTGGAGACCCAGTACTTC	CAWSKGSVETQYF
TRBV5-8	TRBJ1-4	NA	TRBD1	TGTGCCAGCAGCACGTACGGGACAGGGCATACTGAAAAACTGTTTTTT	CASSTYGTGHTEKLFF
TRBV30	TRBJ2-3	NA	TRBD1	TGTGCCTGCATTCCGGGGGACAGGGGTACCTCAGATACGCAGTATTTT	CACIPGDRGTSDTQYF
TRBV7-9	TRBJ2-7	NA	NA	TGTGCCAGCAGCTTTTACCAGGTGGGGGAATACGAGCAGTACTTC	CASSFYQVGEYEQYF
TRBV6-5	TRBJ1-2	NA	NA	TGTGCCAGCAGTTACTCAGGGGGTCGCTATGGCTACACCTTC	CASSYSGGRYGYTF
TRBV11-2	TRBJ1-1	NA	NA	TGTGCCAGCAGTCCCCCGCACACTGAAGCTTTCTTT	CASSPPHTEAFF
TRBV6-5	TRBJ2-1	NA	NA	TGTGCCAGCAGTTACGTGATGGACTCCTACAATGAGCAGTTCTTC	CASSYVMDSYNEQFF
TRBV5-5	TRBJ1-3	NA	NA	TGTGCCAGCAGCTTATCGGGGACTGGAAACACCATATATTTT	CASSLSGTGNTIYF
TRBV28	TRBJ2-7	NA	TRBD1	TGTGCCAGCACCCCCAGAGGGACAGCTGCCTACGAGCAGTACTTC	CASTPRGTAAYEQYF
TRBV9	TRBJ1-1	NA	NA	TGTGCCAGCAGCGGCGGCGGGGGCTCTGAAGCTTTCTTT	CASSGGGGSEAFF
TRBV6-4	TRBJ1-2	NA	TRBD1	TGTGCCAGCATTACAGGGGGGGACTATGGCTACACCTTC	CASITGGDYGYTF
TRBV10-1	TRBJ2-3	NA	NA	TGCGCCAGCAGTGAGTCGTTCCGAGATACGCAGTATTTT	CASSESFRDTQYF
TRBV5-1	TRBJ2-5	NA	NA	TGCGCCAGCAGCCTGACTAGTTTGGAGACCCAGTACTTC	CASSLTSLETQYF
TRBV6-6	TRBJ1-1	NA	NA	TGTGCCAGCAGGGACACTGAAGCTTTCTTT	CASRDTEAFF
TRBV5-6	TRBJ1-3	NA	NA	TGTGCCAGCAGTCGGGGACCGGCGAGCGGCATATATTTT	CASSRGPASGIYF
TRBV19	TRBJ1-3	NA	TRBD1	TGTGCCAGTAGTCGGGGACAGTTCGGAAACACCATATATTTT	CASSRGQFGNTIYF
TRBV6-1	TRBJ2-7	NA	NA	TGTGCCAGCAGTGAAACGACGGACGAGCAGTACTTC	CASSETTDEQYF
TRBV4-1	TRBJ1-3	once	TRBD1	TGCGCCAGCAGCCACGCTGGGACAGCTGGAAACACCATATATTTT	CASSHAGTAGNTIYF
TRBV5-6	TRBJ2-7	NA	NA	TGTGCCAGCAGCTTGGCCGGGGACATCTCCTACGAGCAGTACTTC	CASSLAGDISYEQYF